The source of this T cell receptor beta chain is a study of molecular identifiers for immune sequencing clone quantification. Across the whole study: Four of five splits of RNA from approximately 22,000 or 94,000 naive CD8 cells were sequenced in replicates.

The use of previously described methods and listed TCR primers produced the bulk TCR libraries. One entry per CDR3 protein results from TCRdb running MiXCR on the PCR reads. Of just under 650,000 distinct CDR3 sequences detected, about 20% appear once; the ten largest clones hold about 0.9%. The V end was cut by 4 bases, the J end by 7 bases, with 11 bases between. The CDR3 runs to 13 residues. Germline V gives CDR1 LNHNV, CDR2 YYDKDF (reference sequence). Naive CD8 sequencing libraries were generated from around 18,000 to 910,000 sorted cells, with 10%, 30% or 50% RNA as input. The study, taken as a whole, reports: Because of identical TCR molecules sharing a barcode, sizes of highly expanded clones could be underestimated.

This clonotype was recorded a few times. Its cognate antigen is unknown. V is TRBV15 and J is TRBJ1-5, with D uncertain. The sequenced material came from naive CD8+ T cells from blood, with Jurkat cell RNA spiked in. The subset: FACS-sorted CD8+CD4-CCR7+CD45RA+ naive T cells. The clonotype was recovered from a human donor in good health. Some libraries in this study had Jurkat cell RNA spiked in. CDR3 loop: CATSTRLGQPQHF. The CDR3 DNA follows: TGTGCCACCAGCACTCGTCTAGGGCAGCCCCAGCATTTT.